These T cell receptor beta chains were read from a single sample in a study of T-cell reconstitution after alpha-beta-depleted transplantation in children. TCRdb analysed the PCR reads with MiXCR anew, one entry per CDR3 protein. The table includes 700,000 to 950,000 distinct CDR3 sequences, less than 20% detected once. The material sequenced was PBMCs, mostly from graft donor cells, taken 360 days after TCRalphabeta/CD19-depleted stem cell transplant. All receptors derive from a male patient younger than 18 who had a stem cell transplant for acute lymphoblastic leukemia, so the T cells may come from the graft donor. Both conserved end residues are part of each CDR3. Size values are once, few and many counts, or a class for expanded clones, and some rows have none.

V,J,size,CDR3
TRBV24-1,TRBJ1-1,-,CATSGQGGSRNTEAFF
TRBV5-1,TRBJ1-2,few,CASSVTGLDGYTF
TRBV11-2,TRBJ2-3,few,CASSSSILRGKGTDTQYF
TRBV7-9,TRBJ2-5,-,CASGTGTFTGPQETQYF
TRBV7-9,TRBJ2-2,-,CASSLAKSGTIGELFF
TRBV10-3,TRBJ2-7,few,CAISGSGHPGTYEQYF
TRBV7-9,TRBJ2-1,-,CAALKAGESYNEQFF
TRBV20-1,TRBJ2-1,-,CSANGLASLGNEQFF
TRBV7-6,TRBJ2-7,-,CASSSPGNYYEQYF
TRBV9,TRBJ1-4,-,CASSLPVGGGSATNEKLFF
TRBV3-1,TRBJ2-1,-,CASSQGPRASGSNEQFF
TRBV3-1,TRBJ2-2,-,CASSQNRATGELFF